Following are 25 T cell receptor beta chains from one sample sequenced in a study of T cell responses to AZD1222 COVID-19 vaccine. Libraries were prepared by immunoSEQ multiplex PCR; TCRdb keeps only in-frame clonotypes and omits some of them. In the table there are around 180,000 clones, 90% of which are singletons. Source: peripheral blood, taken on day 0 of AZD1222 vaccination. All receptors come from an adult in good health.

This chain joins TRBV6-5 and TRBJ1-2, with 7 bases aligning to TRBD1. Germline assignment: CDR1 MNHEY and CDR2 SVGAGI. V lost 4 bases and J lost 5; bases outside the gene matches: 7. This CDR3 has 14 residues. The CDR3 DNA reads TGTGCCAGCAGTTCCACTCGACAGGGTTATGGCTACACCTTC. The encoded protein is CASSSTRQGYGYTF.

This sequence joins TRBV6-5 and TRBJ1-2, with TRBD1 identical over 7 bases. The CDR3 has 14 amino acids. In germline, CDR1 is MNHEY, CDR2 SVGAGI. Germline trimming cut 0 bases from V and 6 bases from J; bases unmatched to any gene: 4. The CDR3, as DNA: TGTGCCAGCAGTTACTCAGGCCAGGGGGATGGCTACACCTTC. Its translation is CASSYSGQGDGYTF.

V is TRBV18 and J is TRBJ2-7; TRBD2 agrees at 8 bases. This CDR3 region has 15 residues. The germline V gene encodes CDR1 KGHSH and CDR2 LQKENI. The V gene end was trimmed by 6 bases and the J gene end by 2 bases; junction bases not matched to a gene: 9. CDR3 region: CASSHSGTSAYEQYF. CDR3 DNA: TGTGCCAGCTCCCACTCCGGGACTAGTGCCTACGAGCAGTACTTC.

The V call is TRBV7-8, the J call TRBJ2-3; perhaps TRBD2 as D (5 bases). Germline V gene sequence: CDR1 SGHVS, CDR2 FQNEAQ. Between the trimmed V and J ends, which lost 1 base and 1 base, there was a span of 6 bases. The CDR3 has 14 residues. The CDR3 DNA sequence: TGTGCCAGCAGCTTAGGGACTGGCACAGATACGCAGTATTTT. Translation: CASSLGTGTDTQYF.

The genes are TRBV12-3 or TRBV12-4 and TRBJ1-5; no firm D call. The CDR3 has 13 residues. V lost 8 bases to trimming and J lost 5 bases, with 13 bases between them. CDR3 in amino acids: CASRVRADQPQHF. DNA for the CDR3: TGTGCCAGCCGAGTTCGGGCGGATCAGCCCCAGCATTTT.

The gene calls are TRBV2 and TRBJ2-5; D is perhaps TRBD1 (6 bases). The CDR3 consists of 15 residues. The germline V and J ends were trimmed by 3 bases and 4 bases, with 15 bases remaining between them. Germline loops: CDR1 SNHLY, CDR2 FYNNEI. CDR3 in DNA: TGTGCCAGCAGTGACTCAGTGCAAGGGGGAGAGACCCAGTACTTC. Encoded protein: CASSDSVQGGETQYF.

This clone was detected once. The chain has TRBV6-5 and TRBJ2-7, with no clear D. This CDR3 is built from 14 residues. V was shortened by 5 bases and J by 7 bases, with 18 bases between the two germline ends. Germline values: CDR1 MNHEY, CDR2 SVGAGI. DNA of the CDR3: TGTGCCAGCAGTCCCCGAGGACCAACGGAAGAGCAGTACTTC. As protein: CASSPRGPTEEQYF.

This chain joins TRBV5-5 and TRBJ2-4; D is possibly TRBD1 (6 bases). Germline loops: CDR1 SGHKS, CDR2 YYEKEE (reference sequence). The CDR3 has 16 residues. V lost 4 bases to trimming and J lost 0 bases, with 14 bases between them. CDR3: CASSRWDTLAKNIQYF. The CDR3, as DNA: TGTGCCAGCAGCCGTTGGGACACTCTAGCCAAAAACATTCAGTACTTC.

The chain's CDR3 is CASSRVSSYEQYF. In nucleotides, the CDR3 is TGTGCCAGCAGCCGAGTTAGCTCCTACGAGCAGTACTTC. This chain joins TRBV7-8 and TRBJ2-7; D ambiguous. Germline V gives CDR1 SGHVS, CDR2 FQNEAQ. V was clipped by 5 bases and J by 0 bases, with 8 bases between them. This CDR3 contains 13 residues.

This clone was observed once. This rearrangement joins TRBV30 to TRBJ1-3; the D gene is possibly TRBD1 (6 bases). V gave up 4 bases and J gave up 2 bases, with 9 bases separating them. The CDR3 is made up of 13 amino acids. Germline V gene data show CDR1 as GTSNPN and CDR2 as SVGIG (reference sequence). CDR3 in amino acids: CAWTTGTGNTIYF. Here the CDR3 DNA reads TGTGCCTGGACCACAGGGACTGGAAACACCATATATTTT. The complete variable domain, with remaining parts taken from reference TRBV30 and TRBJ1-3, reads SQTIHQWPATLVQPVGSPLSLECTVEGTSNPNLYWYRQAAGRGLQLLFYSVGIGQISSEVPQNLSASRPQDRQFILSSKKLLLSDSGFYLCAWTTGTGNTIYFGEGSWLTVV.

CDR3 sequence reads: CASSLRGYDGYTF. The CDR3 coding sequence is TGTGCCAGCAGCTTGCGAGGATACGATGGCTACACCTTC. The rearrangement joins TRBV7-8 to TRBJ1-2; D uncertain. V gave up 3 bases and J gave up 6 bases, with 11 bases separating them. Germline CDR1 reads SGHVS; CDR2 reads FQNEAQ. The CDR3 is 13 residues long.

This clone was found once. DNA of the CDR3: TGTGCCAGCAGCTTACGGGATCGCCAAGAGACCCAGTACTTC. It encodes CASSLRDRQETQYF. V usage is TRBV5-4 and J usage is TRBJ2-5; D is perhaps TRBD2 (5 bases). This CDR3 has 14 amino acids. From germline, CDR1 is SGHNT and CDR2 YYREEE (reference sequence). Trimming took 2 bases from V and 1 from J, leaving 9 bases between them.

The chain combines TRBV7-6 with TRBJ2-7; TRBD2 aligns across 12 bases. The CDR3 has 14 amino acids. The J segment lost 5 bases and the V segment lost 3 bases, leaving 2 bases of the junction unmatched. The germline gives CDR1 SGHVS, CDR2 FNYEAQ. The CDR3 protein is CASSLTSGGHEQYF. The CDR3 bases are TGTGCCAGCAGCTTGACTAGCGGGGGTCACGAGCAGTACTTC.

The V call is TRBV19, the J call TRBJ2-1; 10 positions agree with TRBD2. CDR3 length: 15 amino acids. Germline CDR1 LNHDA, CDR2 SQIVND (reference sequence). Trimming cost V 6 bases and J 4 bases; bases outside gene matches: 6. The CDR3 DNA is TGTGCCAGTAGCCTATTACTAGCGGGGTACAATGAGCAGTTCTTC. This sequence encodes CASSLLLAGYNEQFF.

The rearrangement uses TRBV12-5 and TRBJ2-2; D is unclear. The germline CDR1 and CDR2 sequences are LGHNT and FRNRAP. V was clipped by 7 bases and J by 3 bases, with 6 bases between them. The CDR3 length is 12 residues. DNA of the CDR3: TGTGCTAGTGCAAGAGACACCGGGGAGCTGTTTTTT. Translated, it gives CASARDTGELFF.

This chain connects TRBV11-3 to TRBJ1-1; weak D call: TRBD1 (5 bases). Per germline, CDR1 SGHNT and CDR2 YENEEA. V lost 1 base and J 8 bases, leaving 11 bases between the germline ends. The CDR3 is made up of 13 amino acids. This CDR3 is CASSLVGAGEAFF. The CDR3 region has the DNA TGTGCCAGCAGCTTAGTCGGGGCAGGGGAAGCTTTCTTT.

The J gene is TRBJ2-1, the V gene TRBV14, with a possible D match to TRBD1 (6 bases). CDR1 is SGHDN, CDR2 FVKESK, per germline. Trimming removed 4 bases from V and 14 bases from J, with 15 bases in between. There are 12 residues in the CDR3. CDR3 in DNA: TGTGCCAGCAGCCTTTCCGGGACATCGGAGTTCTTC. It translates to CASSLSGTSEFF.

This rearrangement joins TRBV25-1 to TRBJ1-2; D is unclear. Trimming left V 4 bases short and J 10 bases short, with 16 bases between. This CDR3 is 13 amino acids long. From germline, CDR1 is MGHDK and CDR2 SYGVNS. CDR3 region: CASSVFGRADYTF. As DNA, the CDR3 is TGTGCCAGCAGTGTTTTCGGTCGGGCAGACTACACCTTC.

The chain couples TRBV30 to TRBJ1-4; D not certain. CDR1 is GTSNPN and CDR2 is SVGIG in the germline V gene (reference sequence). The CDR3 sequence is 14 residues long. The germline V and J ends were trimmed by 0 bases and 2 bases, with 7 bases remaining between them. The CDR3 coding sequence is TGTGCCTGGAGTGTACCAGAGACTAATGAAAAACTGTTTTTT. Translation gives CAWSVPETNEKLFF. The full variable domain, completed using reference TRBV30 and TRBJ1-4, is SQTIHQWPATLVQPVGSPLSLECTVEGTSNPNLYWYRQAAGRGLQLLFYSVGIGQISSEVPQNLSASRPQDRQFILSSKKLLLSDSGFYLCAWSVPETNEKLFFGSGTQLSVL.

The J gene is TRBJ2-5, the V gene TRBV30; 9 nucleotides line up with TRBD2. The trim removed 3 bases at V and 5 bases at J, leaving 10 bases unmatched. CDR3 length: 15 amino acids. Per the germline V gene, CDR1 is GTSNPN and CDR2 is SVGIG (reference sequence). CDR3 sequence reads: CAWRGAGGLWETQYF. The CDR3 DNA reads TGTGCCTGGAGGGGTGCGGGGGGGCTGTGGGAGACCCAGTACTTC.

This chain connects TRBV4-2 to TRBJ1-3; TRBD1 aligns across 10 bases. Germline V gene sequence: CDR1 LGHNA, CDR2 YNFKEQ. The CDR3 length is 17 residues. V was pared by 2 bases and J by 2 bases, with 6 bases of the junction left unmatched. The CDR3 here is CASSQTTGGAPGNTIYF. The CDR3 coding sequence is TGTGCCAGCAGCCAAACGACAGGGGGCGCACCTGGAAACACCATATATTTT.

The rearrangement joins TRBV18 to TRBJ1-4; possibly TRBD1 for D (6 bases). The V end lost 3 bases, the J end lost 5 bases, and 16 bases lay between the germline ends. Per germline, CDR1 KGHSH and CDR2 LQKENI. The CDR3 has 16 residues. CDR3 sequence: CASSPNTGRKNEKLFF. In DNA, the CDR3 is TGTGCCAGCTCACCGAATACAGGGAGAAAGAATGAAAAACTGTTTTTT.

For the CDR3, the DNA is TGTGCCAGCTCACGGGATAGCCCCACCTACGAGCAGTACTTC. It specifies CASSRDSPTYEQYF. The V and J genes are TRBV18 and TRBJ2-7; the D is unclear. Trimming pared 4 bases from V and 2 bases from J, leaving 12 bases between. Germline V gene data show CDR1 as KGHSH and CDR2 as LQKENI. The CDR3 has 14 amino acids.

V and J are TRBV27 and TRBJ2-7; 13 nucleotides align to TRBD2. The CDR3 has 15 amino acids. The ends lost 5 bases at V and 6 bases at J; junction bases unmatched: 7. Germline V gene data show CDR1 as MNHEY and CDR2 as SMNVEV (reference sequence). Here the CDR3 DNA reads TGTGCCAGCAGTCCGAAACTAGCGGGGGGGCTCGAGCAGTACTTC. Residues: CASSPKLAGGLEQYF.

The chain links TRBV19 to TRBJ2-1; the D gene could be TRBD1 or TRBD2 (6 bases each). This CDR3 has 15 residues. Trimming pared 9 bases from V and 9 bases from J, leaving 24 bases between. Germline CDR1 LNHDA, CDR2 SQIVND (reference sequence). The CDR3 nucleotides read TGTGCCAGCAAAATGGTGCCCACCTCGGGGGCTGAGCAGTTCTTC. Its translation is CASKMVPTSGAEQFF.